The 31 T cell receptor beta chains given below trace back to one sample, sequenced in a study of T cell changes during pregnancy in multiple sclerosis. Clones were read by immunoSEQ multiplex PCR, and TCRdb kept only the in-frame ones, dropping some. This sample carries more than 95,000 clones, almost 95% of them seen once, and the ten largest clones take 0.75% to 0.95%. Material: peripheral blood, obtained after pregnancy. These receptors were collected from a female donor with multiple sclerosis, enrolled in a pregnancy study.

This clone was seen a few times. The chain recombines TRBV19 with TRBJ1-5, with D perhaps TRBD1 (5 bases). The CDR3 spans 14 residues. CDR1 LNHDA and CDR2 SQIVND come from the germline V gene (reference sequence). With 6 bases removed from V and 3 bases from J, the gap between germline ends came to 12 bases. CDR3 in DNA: TGTGCCAGTAGCTGGGACTTTAACAATCAGCCCCAGCATTTT. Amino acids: CASSWDFNNQPQHF.

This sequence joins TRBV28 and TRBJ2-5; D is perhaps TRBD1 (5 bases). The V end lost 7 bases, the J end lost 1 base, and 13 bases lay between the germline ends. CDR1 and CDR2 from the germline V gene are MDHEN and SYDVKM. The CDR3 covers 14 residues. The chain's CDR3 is CASTEDSLQETQYF. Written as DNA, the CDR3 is TGTGCCAGCACCGAAGACAGCCTCCAAGAGACCCAGTACTTC.

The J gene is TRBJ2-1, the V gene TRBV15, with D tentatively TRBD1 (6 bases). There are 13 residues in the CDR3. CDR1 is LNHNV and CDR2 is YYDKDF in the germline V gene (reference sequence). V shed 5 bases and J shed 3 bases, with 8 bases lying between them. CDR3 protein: CATSPDSYNEQFF. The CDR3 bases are TGTGCCACCAGCCCGGACAGCTACAATGAGCAGTTCTTC.

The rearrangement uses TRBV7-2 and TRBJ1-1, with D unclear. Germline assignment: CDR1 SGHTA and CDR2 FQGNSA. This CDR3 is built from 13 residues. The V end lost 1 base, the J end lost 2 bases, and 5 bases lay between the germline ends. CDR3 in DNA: TGTGCCAGCAGCTTAGAGCCTAACACTGAAGCTTTCTTT. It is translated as CASSLEPNTEAFF.

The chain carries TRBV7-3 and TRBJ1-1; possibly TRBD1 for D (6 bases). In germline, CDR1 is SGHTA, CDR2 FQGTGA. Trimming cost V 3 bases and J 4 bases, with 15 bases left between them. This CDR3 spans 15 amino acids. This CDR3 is CASSFHPWGRTEAFF. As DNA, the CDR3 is TGTGCCAGCAGCTTCCACCCCTGGGGGCGCACTGAAGCTTTCTTT.

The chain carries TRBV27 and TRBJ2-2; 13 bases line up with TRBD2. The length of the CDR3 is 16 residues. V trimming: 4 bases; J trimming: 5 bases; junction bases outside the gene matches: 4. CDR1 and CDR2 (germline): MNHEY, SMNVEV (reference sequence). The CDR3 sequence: CASSSRTSGGTGELFF. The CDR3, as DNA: TGTGCCAGCAGTTCTCGGACTAGCGGGGGAACCGGGGAGCTGTTTTTT.

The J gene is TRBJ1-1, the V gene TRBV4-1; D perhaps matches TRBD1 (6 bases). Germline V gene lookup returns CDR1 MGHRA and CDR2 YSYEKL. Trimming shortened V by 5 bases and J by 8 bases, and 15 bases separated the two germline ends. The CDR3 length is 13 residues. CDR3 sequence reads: CASSSVQGPEAFF. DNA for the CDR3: TGCGCCAGCAGCTCTGTGCAGGGGCCGGAAGCTTTCTTT.

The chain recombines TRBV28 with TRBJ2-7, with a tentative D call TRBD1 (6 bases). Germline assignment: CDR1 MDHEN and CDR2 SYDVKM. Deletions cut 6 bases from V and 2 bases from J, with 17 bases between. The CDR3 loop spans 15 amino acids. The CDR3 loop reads CASSKTTGWTYEQYF. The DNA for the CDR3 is TGTGCCAGCAGCAAGACTACAGGGTGGACCTACGAGCAGTACTTC.

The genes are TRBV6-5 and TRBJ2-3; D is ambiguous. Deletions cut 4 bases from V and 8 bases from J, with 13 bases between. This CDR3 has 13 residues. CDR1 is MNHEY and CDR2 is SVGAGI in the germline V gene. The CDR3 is CASSLDRLGTQYF. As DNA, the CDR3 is TGTGCCAGCAGTTTGGATAGACTCGGTACGCAGTATTTT.

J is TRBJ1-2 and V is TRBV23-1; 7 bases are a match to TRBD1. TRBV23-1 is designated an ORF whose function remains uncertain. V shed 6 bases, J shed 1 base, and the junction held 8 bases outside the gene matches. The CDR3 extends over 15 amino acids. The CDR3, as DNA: TGCGCCAGCAGCCGACCGACAGGGCTTAACTATGGCTACACCTTC. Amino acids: CASSRPTGLNYGYTF.

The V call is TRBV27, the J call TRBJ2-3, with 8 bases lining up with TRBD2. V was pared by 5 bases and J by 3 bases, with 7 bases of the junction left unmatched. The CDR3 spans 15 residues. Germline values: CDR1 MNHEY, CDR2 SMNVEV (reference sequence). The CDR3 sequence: CASSPRGLATDTQYF. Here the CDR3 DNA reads TGTGCCAGCAGTCCGAGAGGACTAGCAACAGATACGCAGTATTTT.

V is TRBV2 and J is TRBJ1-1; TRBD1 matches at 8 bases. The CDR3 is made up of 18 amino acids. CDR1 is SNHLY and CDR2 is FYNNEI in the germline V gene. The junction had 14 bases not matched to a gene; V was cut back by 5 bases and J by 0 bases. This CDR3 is CASSFSGQGANLNTEAFF. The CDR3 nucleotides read TGTGCCAGCAGTTTTTCTGGACAGGGAGCCAACTTGAACACTGAAGCTTTCTTT.

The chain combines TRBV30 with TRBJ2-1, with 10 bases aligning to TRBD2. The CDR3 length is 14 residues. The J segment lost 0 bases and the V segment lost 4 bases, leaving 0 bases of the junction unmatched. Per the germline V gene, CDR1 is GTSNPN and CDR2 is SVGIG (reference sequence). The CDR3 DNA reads TGTGCCTGGACTAGCGGGAGCTCCTACAATGAGCAGTTCTTC. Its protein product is CAWTSGSSYNEQFF.

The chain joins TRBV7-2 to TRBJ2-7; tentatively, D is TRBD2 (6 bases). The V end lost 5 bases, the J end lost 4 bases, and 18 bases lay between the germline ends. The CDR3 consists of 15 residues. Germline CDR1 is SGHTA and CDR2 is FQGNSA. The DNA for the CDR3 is TGTGCCAGCAGCCGAGAGGGCTTGGAGGGGTACGAGCAGTACTTC. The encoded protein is CASSREGLEGYEQYF.

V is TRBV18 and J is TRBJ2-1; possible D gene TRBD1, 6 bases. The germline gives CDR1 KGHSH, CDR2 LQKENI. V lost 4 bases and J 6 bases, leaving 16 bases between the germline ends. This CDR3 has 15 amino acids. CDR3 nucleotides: TGTGCCAGCTCACGACCTGGGGGCTCTACCAATGAGCAGTTCTTC. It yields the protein CASSRPGGSTNEQFF. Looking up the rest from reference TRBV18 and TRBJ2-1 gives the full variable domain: NAGVMQNPRHLVRRRGQEARLRCSPMKGHSHVYWYRQLPEEGLKFMVYLQKENIIDESGMPKERFSAEFPKEGPSILRIQQVVRGDSAAYFCASSRPGGSTNEQFFGPGTRLTVL.

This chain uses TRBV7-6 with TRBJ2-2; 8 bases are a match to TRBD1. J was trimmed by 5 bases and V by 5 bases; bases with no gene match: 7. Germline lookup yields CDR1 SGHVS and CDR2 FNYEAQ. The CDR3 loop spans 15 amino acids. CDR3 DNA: TGTGCCAGCAGCATTGGACAGGGATGGACCGGGGAGCTGTTTTTT. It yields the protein CASSIGQGWTGELFF.

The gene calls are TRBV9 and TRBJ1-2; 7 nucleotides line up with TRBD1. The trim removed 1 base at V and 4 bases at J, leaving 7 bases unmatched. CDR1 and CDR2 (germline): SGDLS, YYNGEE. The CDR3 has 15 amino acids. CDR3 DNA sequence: TGTGCCAGCAGCGTAACCGACAGGGTTGGCTATGGCTACACCTTC. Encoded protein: CASSVTDRVGYGYTF.

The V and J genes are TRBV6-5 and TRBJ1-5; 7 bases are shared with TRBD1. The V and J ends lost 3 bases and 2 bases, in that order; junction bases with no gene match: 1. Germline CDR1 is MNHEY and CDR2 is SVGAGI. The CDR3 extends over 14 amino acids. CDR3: CASSYTGGNQPQHF. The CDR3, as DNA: TGTGCCAGCAGTTATACAGGGGGCAATCAGCCCCAGCATTTT.

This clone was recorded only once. The chain's CDR3 is CASSRLEGNTEAFF. The CDR3 DNA sequence: TGTGCCAGCAGCCGTTTGGAGGGGAACACTGAAGCTTTCTTT. This chain joins TRBV27 and TRBJ1-1; D is ambiguous. CDR3 length: 14 amino acids. Trimming removed 6 bases at V and 1 base at J, with 12 bases between. The germline V gene encodes CDR1 MNHEY and CDR2 SMNVEV (reference sequence).

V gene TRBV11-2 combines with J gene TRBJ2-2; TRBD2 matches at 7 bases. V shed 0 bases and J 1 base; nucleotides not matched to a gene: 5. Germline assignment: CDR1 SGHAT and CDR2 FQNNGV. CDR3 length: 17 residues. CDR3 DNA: TGTGCCAGCAGCTTAGATCTCTGGACTAGGAACACCGGGGAGCTGTTTTTT. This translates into CASSLDLWTRNTGELFF.

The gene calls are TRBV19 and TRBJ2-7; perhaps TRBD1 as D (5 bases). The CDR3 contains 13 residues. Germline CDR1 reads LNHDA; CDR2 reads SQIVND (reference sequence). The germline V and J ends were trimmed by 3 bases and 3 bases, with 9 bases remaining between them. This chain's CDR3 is CASSIGAYYEQYF. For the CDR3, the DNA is TGTGCCAGTAGTATTGGGGCATACTACGAGCAGTACTTC.

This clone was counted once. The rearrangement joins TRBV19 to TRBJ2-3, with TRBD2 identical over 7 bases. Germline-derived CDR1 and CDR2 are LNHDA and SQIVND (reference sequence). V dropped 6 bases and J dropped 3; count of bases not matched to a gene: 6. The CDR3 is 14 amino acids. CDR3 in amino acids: CASSNSGWTDTQYF. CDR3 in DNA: TGTGCCAGTAGCAATAGCGGGTGGACAGATACGCAGTATTTT. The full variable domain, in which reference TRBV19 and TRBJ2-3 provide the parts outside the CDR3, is DGGITQSPKYLFRKEGQNVTLSCEQNLNHDAMYWYRQDPGQGLRLIYYSQIVNDFQKGDIAEGYSVSREKKESFPLTVTSAQKNPTAFYLCASSNSGWTDTQYFGPGTRLTVL.

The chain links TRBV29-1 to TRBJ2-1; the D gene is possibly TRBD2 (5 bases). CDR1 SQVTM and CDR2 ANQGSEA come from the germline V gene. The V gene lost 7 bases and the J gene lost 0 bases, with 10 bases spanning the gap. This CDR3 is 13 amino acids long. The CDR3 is CSAEGSSYNEQFF. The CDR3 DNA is TGCAGCGCCGAGGGTTCCTCCTACAATGAGCAGTTCTTC.

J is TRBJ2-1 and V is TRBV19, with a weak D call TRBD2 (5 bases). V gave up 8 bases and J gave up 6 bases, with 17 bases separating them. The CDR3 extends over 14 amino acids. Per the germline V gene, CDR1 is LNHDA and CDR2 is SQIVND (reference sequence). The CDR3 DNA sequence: TGTGCCAGTTTAGCGACACCGGCGAGCAATGAGCAGTTCTTC. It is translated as CASLATPASNEQFF.

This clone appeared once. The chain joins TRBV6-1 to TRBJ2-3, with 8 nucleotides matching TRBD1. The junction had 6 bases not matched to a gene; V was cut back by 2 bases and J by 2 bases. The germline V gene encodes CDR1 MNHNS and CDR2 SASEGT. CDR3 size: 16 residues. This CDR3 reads CASSEFQGANTDTQYF. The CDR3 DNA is TGTGCCAGCAGTGAATTTCAGGGGGCCAACACAGATACGCAGTATTTT.

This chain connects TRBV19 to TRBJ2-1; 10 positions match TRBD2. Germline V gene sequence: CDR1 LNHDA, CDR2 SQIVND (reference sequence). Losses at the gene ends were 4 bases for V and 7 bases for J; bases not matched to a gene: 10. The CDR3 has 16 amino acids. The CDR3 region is CASSRARGLAINEQFF. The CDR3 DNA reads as TGTGCCAGTAGTAGAGCGAGGGGACTAGCGATTAATGAGCAGTTCTTC.

The CDR3 DNA is TGTGCCAGCAGCGGCGGTGGACAGGGACACTACGAGCAGTACTTC. It is translated as CASSGGGQGHYEQYF. The chain links TRBV6-5 to TRBJ2-7, with 8 bases matching TRBD1. The CDR3 contains 15 residues. The germline CDR1 and CDR2 sequences are MNHEY and SVGAGI. V was pared by 6 bases and J by 3 bases, with 10 bases of the junction left unmatched.

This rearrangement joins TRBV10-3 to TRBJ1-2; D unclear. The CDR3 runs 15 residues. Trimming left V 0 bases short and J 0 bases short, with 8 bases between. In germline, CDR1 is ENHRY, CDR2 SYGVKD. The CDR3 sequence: CAISESIGTNYGYTF. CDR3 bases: TGTGCCATCAGTGAGTCGATCGGGACTAACTATGGCTACACCTTC.

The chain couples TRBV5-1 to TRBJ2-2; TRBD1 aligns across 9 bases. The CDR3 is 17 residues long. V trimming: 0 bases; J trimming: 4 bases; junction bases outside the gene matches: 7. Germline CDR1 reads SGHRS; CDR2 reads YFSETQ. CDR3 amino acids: CASSLVGTGLATGELFF. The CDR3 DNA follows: TGCGCCAGCAGCTTGGTGGGGACAGGGCTGGCCACCGGGGAGCTGTTTTTT.

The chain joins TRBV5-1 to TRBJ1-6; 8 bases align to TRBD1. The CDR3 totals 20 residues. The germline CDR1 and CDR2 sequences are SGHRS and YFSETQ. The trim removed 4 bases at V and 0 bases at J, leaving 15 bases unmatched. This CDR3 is CASSPRDADRASSYNSPLHF. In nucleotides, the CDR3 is TGCGCCAGCAGCCCGCGGGATGCGGACAGGGCGAGCTCCTATAATTCACCCCTCCACTTT.

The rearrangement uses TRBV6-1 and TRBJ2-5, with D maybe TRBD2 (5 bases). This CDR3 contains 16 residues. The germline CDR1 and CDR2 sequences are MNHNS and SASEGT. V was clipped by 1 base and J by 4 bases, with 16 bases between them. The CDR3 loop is CASSEGGPGVGETQYF. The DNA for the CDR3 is TGTGCCAGCAGTGAAGGAGGCCCCGGGGTGGGAGAGACCCAGTACTTC.